One sample yielded the 16 T cell receptor beta chains listed below, sequenced in a study of T cells after yellow fever vaccination. TCRdb used MiXCR to reprocess the 5' RACE reads, holding one entry per CDR3 protein. The sample shows some 250,000 distinct CDR3 sequences, roughly 3.7% of them seen only once. The sequencing used PBMCs, collected 15 days after the yellow fever booster vaccination. These receptors were collected from a young man who received the YFV17D yellow fever vaccine.

This clonotype occurred many times. This chain connects TRBV5-1 to TRBJ1-1; no firm D call. Per germline, CDR1 SGHRS and CDR2 YFSETQ. The ends were cut back, 3 bases at V and 1 base at J, with 13 bases in the middle. This CDR3 comprises 15 residues. The CDR3 DNA reads TGCGCCAGCAGCTCTCGTGGGGATGGGAACACTGAAGCTTTCTTT. It encodes CASSSRGDGNTEAFF.

This clonotype has at least ten counts. The chain has TRBV7-2 and TRBJ1-3, with 7 bases that match TRBD1. Germline V CDR1 and CDR2: SGHTA, FQGNSA. The CDR3 is 14 residues long. Losses at the gene ends were 5 bases for V and 4 bases for J; bases not matched to a gene: 5. CDR3 sequence: CASSVQGSGNTIYF. The CDR3 DNA reads as TGTGCCAGCAGCGTACAGGGGTCAGGAAACACCATATATTTT.

This clonotype was seen ten or more times. The rearrangement joins TRBV10-3 to TRBJ1-4; unclear D gene. The CDR3 consists of 14 residues. Germline V CDR1 and CDR2: ENHRY, SYGVKD. Trimming took off 6 bases at V and 8 bases at J, with 16 bases between the two ends. The CDR3 protein is CAIRGEGLDEKLFF. DNA of the CDR3: TGTGCCATCAGGGGCGAGGGTCTGGACGAAAAACTGTTTTTT.

This clonotype has ten or more counts. The chain joins TRBV7-6 to TRBJ2-6; D gene unclear. Between the trimmed V and J ends, which lost 1 base and 3 bases, there was a span of 7 bases. CDR3 length: 15 residues. Germline-derived CDR1 and CDR2 are SGHVS and FNYEAQ. CDR3 nucleotides: TGTGCCAGCAGCTTAGGCCCGGATGGGGCCAACGTCCTGACTTTC. It encodes CASSLGPDGANVLTF.

This clonotype was seen ten or more times. This sequence joins TRBV27 and TRBJ2-2; no reliable D call. Germline V CDR1 and CDR2: MNHEY, SMNVEV (reference sequence). The V and J ends lost 1 base and 0 bases respectively, with 6 bases between them. The CDR3 has 15 residues. The CDR3 sequence: CASSLWPANTGELFF. The CDR3 DNA is TGTGCCAGCAGTTTATGGCCTGCGAACACCGGGGAGCTGTTTTTT.

At least ten counts were recorded for this clonotype. The genes are TRBV7-9 and TRBJ2-1, with D tentatively TRBD1 or TRBD2 (5 bases each). CDR1 and CDR2 from the germline V gene are SEHNR and FQNEAQ (reference sequence). Trimming left V 5 bases short and J 7 bases short, with 15 bases between. This CDR3 is built from 14 residues. This CDR3 reads CASSPRDPHNEQFF. The CDR3 bases are TGTGCCAGCAGCCCCCGGGACCCCCATAATGAGCAGTTCTTC.

Ten or more counts support this clonotype. J is TRBJ2-7 and V is TRBV5-1, with 7 bases matching TRBD1. The ends lost 2 bases at V and 5 bases at J; junction bases unmatched: 7. Germline CDR1 and CDR2: SGHRS and YFSETQ. The CDR3 covers 14 residues. CDR3: CASSFYRGIDEQYV. The DNA for the CDR3 is TGCGCCAGCAGCTTTTACAGGGGAATCGACGAGCAGTACGTC.

This clonotype was recorded at least ten times. V is TRBV27 and J is TRBJ2-7, with D uncertain. This CDR3 has 12 residues. V was cut by 8 bases and J by 6 bases, with 14 bases left in between. Germline values: CDR1 MNHEY, CDR2 SMNVEV (reference sequence). CDR3 sequence reads: CASEDASGEQYV. The CDR3 DNA reads as TGTGCCAGCGAGGACGCCTCAGGCGAGCAGTACGTC.

This clonotype came up many times. The genes are TRBV5-1 and TRBJ2-3; a possible D gene is TRBD1 (5 bases). V lost 4 bases and J 4 bases, leaving 19 bases between the germline ends. CDR1 is SGHRS and CDR2 is YFSETQ in the germline V gene. This CDR3 region has 16 residues. This CDR3 is CASSVKGLEESDTQYF. The DNA for the CDR3 is TGCGCCAGCAGCGTAAAGGGGTTGGAAGAATCAGATACGCAGTATTTT.

This clonotype has a count of ten or more. The chain employs TRBV6-5 and TRBJ1-6, with D hard to call. Trimming took 0 bases from V and 10 from J, leaving 7 bases between them. The germline gives CDR1 MNHEY, CDR2 SVGAGI. The CDR3 covers 13 residues. This CDR3 reads CASSYSLGSPLHF. CDR3 bases: TGTGCCAGCAGTTACTCATTAGGGTCACCCCTCCACTTT.

In this sample, this clonotype turned up many times. V gene TRBV7-2 combines with J gene TRBJ2-2; D possibly matches TRBD1 or TRBD2 (7 bases each). Germline V gene lookup returns CDR1 SGHTA and CDR2 FQGNSA. V was clipped by 5 bases and J by 7 bases, with 14 bases between them. This CDR3 is 14 amino acids long. The CDR3 sequence: CASSRPGGGGELFF. CDR3 nucleotide sequence: TGTGCCAGCAGCCGACCAGGGGGGGGCGGGGAGCTGTTTTTT.

This clonotype was observed many times. J is TRBJ2-1 and V is TRBV11-2; TRBD2 agrees at 12 bases. The trim removed 5 bases at V and 8 bases at J, leaving 7 bases unmatched. The CDR3 is made up of 15 amino acids. In germline, CDR1 is SGHAT, CDR2 FQNNGV. The CDR3 loop reads CASSPGLAGFYEQFF. DNA for the CDR3: TGTGCCAGCAGCCCCGGACTAGCGGGGTTCTATGAGCAGTTCTTC.

This clonotype came up many times. This CDR3 reads CASTRPGELFF. The CDR3 DNA sequence: TGTGCCAGCACCAGACCCGGGGAGCTGTTTTTT. The rearrangement joins TRBV6-5 to TRBJ2-2, with D hard to call. Germline CDR1 MNHEY, CDR2 SVGAGI. The CDR3 loop spans 11 amino acids. The V and J ends lost 7 bases and 6 bases respectively, with 6 bases between them.

This clonotype was recorded many times. The CDR3 bases are TGTGCCATCAGTGACCCAGGTCGACGGGGGGGGTACCAAGAGACCCAGTACTTC. Translating gives CAISDPGRRGGYQETQYF. This chain links TRBV10-3 with TRBJ2-5; 8 nucleotides line up with TRBD2. In germline, CDR1 is ENHRY, CDR2 SYGVKD. The CDR3 is made up of 18 amino acids. V lost 3 bases, J lost 0 bases, and 12 bases stayed unmatched.

This clonotype was counted ten times or more. The gene calls are TRBV25-1 and TRBJ2-1, with 8 bases that match TRBD2. This CDR3 has 16 amino acids. Trimming cost V 1 base and J 8 bases; bases outside gene matches: 10. Germline-derived CDR1 and CDR2 are MGHDK and SYGVNS. The CDR3 nucleotides read TGTGCCAGCAGTGAATGGGACGGGGGGGCCAAAGATGAGCAGTTCTTC. Protein product: CASSEWDGGAKDEQFF. The variable domain in full, with the rest retrieved from reference TRBV25-1 and TRBJ2-1, is EADIYQTPRYLVIGTGKKITLECSQTMGHDKMYWYQQDPGMELHLIHYSYGVNSTEKGDLSSESTVSRIRTEHFPLTLESARPSHTSQYLCASSEWDGGAKDEQFFGPGTRLTVL.

This clonotype was seen repeatedly, ten times or more. The J gene is TRBJ1-5, the V gene TRBV6-2 or TRBV6-3, with D possibly TRBD1 on 6 matching bases. The germline CDR1 and CDR2 sequences are MNHEY and SVGEGT. The CDR3 contains 13 residues. Trimming stripped 4 bases from V and 7 bases from J, with 11 bases between. DNA of the CDR3: TGTGCCAGCAGTTGGGGGGGCGAACAGCCCCAGCATTTT. This translates into CASSWGGEQPQHF.